Below are 7 T cell receptor beta chains sequenced from a single sample in a study of shared clonotypes between healthy human individuals. The protocol was immunoSEQ multiplex PCR, while the TCRdb copy is restricted to in-frame clones and leaves out a portion. The sample carries some 790,000 clones, around 77% recorded once. Sequenced sample: memory CD4+ T cells sorted from blood. The sample's subset: CD45RA-negative fraction. These receptors were obtained from a woman younger than 45 in good health.

This chain joins TRBV4-1 and TRBJ2-7, with D perhaps matching TRBD1 (5 bases). Per germline, CDR1 MGHRA and CDR2 YSYEKL. Trimming removed 1 base at V and 2 bases at J, with 12 bases between. The CDR3 consists of 15 residues. CDR3 amino acids: CASSQGGAATYEQYF. Here the CDR3 DNA reads TGCGCCAGCAGCCAAGGTGGGGCAGCGACCTACGAGCAGTACTTC.

V is TRBV19 and J is TRBJ2-1; D gene unclear. V was trimmed by 6 bases and J by 9 bases, leaving 12 bases between them. The CDR3 runs 12 residues. Germline V gene sequence: CDR1 LNHDA, CDR2 SQIVND (reference sequence). The CDR3 DNA is TGTGCCAGTAGCCCCCCCCTGGCTGAGCAGTTCTTC. This sequence encodes CASSPPLAEQFF.

This chain uses TRBV7-2 with TRBJ1-3; TRBD1 is a possible D gene (6 bases). V lost 5 bases and J lost 1, with 15 bases in between. In germline, CDR1 is SGHTA, CDR2 FQGNSA. This CDR3 region has 16 residues. The CDR3 spells CASSLRQVGSGNTIYF. The CDR3 DNA reads TGTGCCAGCAGCCTCCGACAGGTCGGGTCTGGAAACACCATATATTTT.

The J gene is TRBJ1-3, the V gene TRBV9; no reliable D call. CDR3 length: 13 residues. Looked up from germline, CDR1 is SGDLS and CDR2 is YYNGEE. V was cut by 3 bases and J by 7 bases, with 11 bases left in between. This CDR3 reads CASSAGVGNTIYF. DNA of the CDR3: TGTGCCAGCAGCGCCGGAGTGGGTAACACCATATATTTT.

The gene calls are TRBV2 and TRBJ2-1; no firm D call. V lost 3 bases and J 6 bases, leaving 12 bases between the germline ends. CDR1 and CDR2 from the germline V gene are SNHLY and FYNNEI. The CDR3 is made up of 14 amino acids. The CDR3 here is CASSDRLSRNEQFF. For the CDR3, the DNA is TGTGCCAGCAGTGACCGTCTGTCCCGCAATGAGCAGTTCTTC. The variable domain in full, completed from reference TRBV2 and TRBJ2-1, reads EPEVTQTPSHQVTQMGQEVILRCVPISNHLYFYWYRQILGQKVEFLVSFYNNEISEKSEIFDDQFSVERPDGSNFTLKIRSTKLEDSAMYFCASSDRLSRNEQFFGPGTRLTVL.

This clone was seen a handful of times. The chain is built from TRBV7-3 and TRBJ2-3, with 13 bases lining up with TRBD2. V lost 5 bases and J lost 1; bases outside the gene matches: 12. CDR3 length equals 19 residues. Germline V CDR1 and CDR2: SGHTA, FQGTGA. CDR3 nucleotides: TGTGCCAGCAGCGGAAGGACTAGCGGGAGCCTCTCGGGCACAGATACGCAGTATTTT. Translated, it gives CASSGRTSGSLSGTDTQYF.

J is TRBJ2-2 and V is TRBV27, with TRBD2 matching over 10 bases. The trim removed 6 bases at V and 5 bases at J, leaving 6 bases unmatched. CDR1 and CDR2 (germline): MNHEY, SMNVEV (reference sequence). The CDR3 covers 15 residues. The chain's CDR3 is CASRGAGGRTGELFF. DNA of the CDR3: TGTGCCAGCAGGGGAGCGGGAGGGAGAACCGGGGAGCTGTTTTTT.